This is a list of T cell receptor beta chains from one sample in a study of Ad26.COV2.S vaccination and SARS-CoV-2 variants. TCRdb's copy holds only in-frame clones and misses some; the assay was immunoSEQ multiplex PCR. The repertoire holds over 350,000 clones, with around 85% as singletons. The sample was peripheral blood, taken in a trial of Ad26.COV2.S vaccine versus placebo. Receptor source: a person between 18 and 65 years old who received the Ad26.COV2.S COVID-19 vaccine or a placebo. CDR3s include the opening cysteine and the closing phenylalanine or tryptophan. A D gene is named only where the DNA matches it firmly.

>NA|TRBJ2-7|TRBV11-2
TGTGCCACCTCGGGCCCGAACCACGAGCAGTACTTC
CATSGPNHEQYF
>NA|TRBJ2-7|TRBV11-2
TGTGCCAGCAGCTTAACAGGTTATACCTACGAGCAGTACTTC
CASSLTGYTYEQYF
>NA|TRBJ1-1|TRBV11-2
TGTGCCAGCAGCGTTCACCTGAACACTGAAGCTTTCTTT
CASSVHLNTEAFF
>TRBD2|TRBJ2-2|TRBV19
TGTGCCAGTGCAGGCCAGCGGGGGCGCACCGGGGAGCTGTTTTTT
CASAGQRGRTGELFF
>TRBD1|TRBJ2-1|TRBV3-1/TRBV3-2
TGTGCCAGCAGCCAAGATCGAAAGGGGGCTTACAATGAGCAGTTCTTC
CASSQDRKGAYNEQFF
>NA|TRBJ2-1|TRBV27
TGTGCCAGCATCGGAGTGGAAGAGCAGTTCTTC
CASIGVEEQFF
>NA|TRBJ2-1|TRBV7-2
TGTGCCAGCAGCTTAGAGCAGAGCTCCTACAATGAGCAGTTCTTC
CASSLEQSSYNEQFF
>NA|TRBJ2-2|TRBV7-2
TGTGCCAGCCGGCAACGGGGTAGCCCGAACACCGGGGAGCTGTTTTTT
CASRQRGSPNTGELFF
>NA|TRBJ1-1|TRBV7-6
TGTGCCAGCAGCACCTCCGTTTGGGGGGCCGATGAAGCTTTCTTT
CASSTSVWGADEAFF
>NA|TRBJ1-1|TRBV7-6
TGTGCCAGCAGCGCGTTCTCGGCTGGCACTGAAGCTTTCTTT
CASSAFSAGTEAFF
>NA|TRBJ1-1|TRBV6-6
TGTGCCGCAGGACCGGAAGCTTTCTTT
CAAGPEAFF
>NA|TRBJ2-7|TRBV5-1
TGCGTCTTAGACCGCAGGGCCCCCGACTACGAGCAGTACTTC
CVLDRRAPDYEQYF
>TRBD1|TRBJ1-2|TRBV7-9
TGTGCCAGCAGCCCCCGACAGGGGACGGATGGCTACACCTTC
CASSPRQGTDGYTF
>NA|TRBJ2-5|TRBV7-2
TGTGCCAGCAGCTTAATGGGTGGTGAGACCCAGTACTTC
CASSLMGGETQYF
>NA|TRBJ1-4|TRBV5-8
TGTGCCAGCAGCCTCTCAGGGACCACTAATGAAAAACTGTTTTTT
CASSLSGTTNEKLFF
>NA|TRBJ2-7|TRBV7-2
TGTGCCAGCAGCATCCGGAGGGGCTACGAGCAGTACTTC
CASSIRRGYEQYF
>NA|TRBJ1-6|TRBV6-5
TGTGCCAGCACCCCTTTGTCGGGTAGGAATTCACCCCTCCACTTT
CASTPLSGRNSPLHF
>NA|TRBJ2-5|TRBV2
TGTGCCAGCCGGACAACACAAGAGACCCAGTACTTC
CASRTTQETQYF
>TRBD1|TRBJ1-5|TRBV4-2
TGTGCCAGCAGCCCGACAGGGGACCCAATATATAGCAATCAGCCCCAGCATTTT
CASSPTGDPIYSNQPQHF
>NA|TRBJ1-1|TRBV13
TGTGCCAGCAGCTTCGGGGTCCCGAACACTGAAGCTTTCTTT
CASSFGVPNTEAFF
>NA|TRBJ2-1|TRBV6-4
TGTGCCAGCAGTGTAGGTAGGGGGGGCCAAAGAAGTAGCTCCTACAATGAGCAGTTCTTC
CASSVGRGGQRSSSYNEQFF
>NA|TRBJ1-2|TRBV19
TGTGCCAGTAGTCCCAGTTACAGGGACTCGGGTGGCTACACCTTC
CASSPSYRDSGGYTF
>NA|TRBJ1-6|TRBV11-1
TGTGCCAGCAGCTTAGCGAGCGGTGTGGGTTCACCCCTCCACTTT
CASSLASGVGSPLHF
>NA|TRBJ1-5|TRBV6-2/TRBV6-3
TGTGCCAGCAGTTACTCGAGTAGGTCTGGATTGGGAAATCAGCCCCAGCATTTT
CASSYSSRSGLGNQPQHF
>TRBD1|TRBJ2-5|TRBV14
TGTGCCAGCAGCAAGGGAAATGACAGGGAGCAAGAGACCCAGTACTTC
CASSKGNDREQETQYF
>NA|TRBJ1-6|TRBV7-8
TGTGCCAGCAGCTGGGGCACCTCTTCGGATTCACCCCTCCACTTT
CASSWGTSSDSPLHF
>NA|TRBJ1-2|TRBV3-1/TRBV3-2
TGTGCCAGCAGCATCAGGGCTGGCTATGGCTACACCTTC
CASSIRAGYGYTF
>NA|TRBJ1-1|TRBV3-1/TRBV3-2
TGTGCCAGCACCCCCTTGTGGGCCACTGAAGCTTTCTTT
CASTPLWATEAFF
>NA|TRBJ2-2|TRBV2
TGTGCCAGCAGTCTGGGATGGGGTTCCGGGGAGCTGTTTTTT
CASSLGWGSGELFF
>NA|TRBJ1-6|TRBV6-5
TGTGCCAGCAGTTACTCGACTAATTCACCCCTCCACTTT
CASSYSTNSPLHF
>NA|TRBJ2-3|TRBV24-1
TGTGCCACCAGGGCAGGAGATACGCAGTATTTT
CATRAGDTQYF
>NA|TRBJ2-2|TRBV19
TGTGCCAGTAGTATAGTAGGGGGGTACACCGGGGAGCTGTTTTTT
CASSIVGGYTGELFF